These T cell receptor beta chains were read from a single sample in a study. TCRdb re-called the reads with MiXCR, one entry per CDR3 protein. The sample lists over 1,500 distinct CDR3 sequences; approximately 8% were seen once. The sample taken for sequencing was CD4+ T cells from peripheral blood. These receptors came from a human donor with rheumatoid arthritis. Each CDR3 is given with its conserved first and last residue. Each record gives: V gene, clone size, J gene, D gene, CDR3 DNA, CDR3 protein. D genes are given only for firm matches. A row's size may be missing; if present it is once, few, many or a size class.

TRBV20-1	medium-sized	TRBJ2-7	-	TGCAGTGCCGGACGGGGACCCCGCTCCTACGAGCAGTACTTC	CSAGRGPRSYEQYF
TRBV12-5	medium-sized	TRBJ1-5	TRBD1	TGTGCTAGTGGAAGACAGGGAACAAGACAGCCCCAGCATTTT	CASGRQGTRQPQHF
TRBV7-2	medium-sized	TRBJ1-6	-	TGTGCCAGCAGCTTAGGGGGTCGGTCACCCCTCCACTTT	CASSLGGRSPLHF
TRBV3-1	many	TRBJ1-2	-	TGTGCCAGCAGCCAAGGAAGCATCTATGGCTACACCTTC	CASSQGSIYGYTF
TRBV15	medium-sized	TRBJ2-2	TRBD2	TGTGCCACCAGTACCCTAGCGGGAGCCGGGGAGCTGTTTTTT	CATSTLAGAGELFF
TRBV28	-	TRBJ2-7	-	TGTGCCAGCAGGACGTCTTACAGGGCCTACGAGCAGTACTTC	CASRTSYRAYEQYF
TRBV28	medium-sized	TRBJ2-7	TRBD1	TGTGCCAGCACCTCACAGGGGGGTAGTGACGAGCAGTACTTC	CASTSQGGSDEQYF
TRBV11-2	medium-sized	TRBJ2-1	TRBD2	TGTGCCAGCAGCCATAGCGGGAGGTCCTACAATGAGCAGTTCTTC	CASSHSGRSYNEQFF
TRBV28	medium-sized	TRBJ1-2	-	TGTGCCAGCAGTTCGGACTATGGCTACACCTTC	CASSSDYGYTF
TRBV20-1	large	TRBJ2-5	TRBD2	TGCAGTGCTAGAGATCCCTCGGGACTAGCGAGTAGGGGTGGTACGGAGACCCAGTACTTC	CSARDPSGLASRGGTETQYF
TRBV5-5	many	TRBJ2-3	-	TGTGCCAGCAGTCCCGGGACCTTTAGCACAGATACGCAGTATTTT	CASSPGTFSTDTQYF
TRBV4-3	medium-sized	TRBJ2-2	TRBD2	TGCGCCAGCAGCCGAGGACTAGCGGGAGGGCCGAACGGGGAGCTGTTTTTT	CASSRGLAGGPNGELFF
TRBV20-1	medium-sized	TRBJ2-1	TRBD1	TGCAGTGCTAGTGAAGGGGGTCCAGGGGGCATCTTGAGCTCCTACAATGAGCAGTTCTTC	CSASEGGPGGILSSYNEQFF
TRBV11-2	medium-sized	TRBJ1-6	-	TGTGCCAGCAGCGTCACCAAGGACAGCCATTCACCCCTCCACTTT	CASSVTKDSHSPLHF
TRBV3-1	-	TRBJ1-2	-	TGTGCCAGCAGCCCTAATCCCGCTGCACTCTATGGCTACACCTTC	CASSPNPAALYGYTF
TRBV7-2	medium-sized	TRBJ1-2	-	TGTGCCAGCAGCTTAGGACCACAGCCGAATGGCTACACCTTC	CASSLGPQPNGYTF
TRBV6-1	large	TRBJ1-1	TRBD1	TGTGCCAGCAGTGAAGCCAGGGGGGTGACTGAAGCTTTCTTT	CASSEARGVTEAFF
TRBV28	-	TRBJ1-1	-	TGTGCCAGCAGTTTAATTTGGGCTCCGGGAGCTGGTACTTCCGAAGCTTTCTTT	CASSLIWAPGAGTSEAFF
TRBV11-1	medium-sized	TRBJ1-1	-	TGTGCCAGCAGCTGGGGAGGTGCGGGTAACACTGAAGCTTTCTTT	CASSWGGAGNTEAFF
TRBV7-2	-	TRBJ2-5	TRBD2	TGTGCCAGCAGCAAACTAGCGGGAGGGGTGGAGACCCAGTACTTC	CASSKLAGGVETQYF
TRBV9	medium-sized	TRBJ2-1	TRBD1	TGTGCCAGCAGCGTAGGAGTGTCAGGGGGCAGGAATGAGCAGTTCTTC	CASSVGVSGGRNEQFF
TRBV29-1	medium-sized	TRBJ2-1	-	TGCAGCGTAAGAGGGGTACAGATTTCCTACAATGAGCAGTTCTTC	CSVRGVQISYNEQFF
TRBV29-1	medium-sized	TRBJ1-3	-	TGCAGCGTGATTTACTCTGGAAACACCATATATTTT	CSVIYSGNTIYF
TRBV24-1	large	TRBJ2-6	-	TGTGCCACCAGTGATTGGGACGGATCCTCTGGGGCCAACGTCCTGACTTTC	CATSDWDGSSGANVLTF
TRBV7-2	medium-sized	TRBJ2-1	-	TGTGCCAGCAGCTTAGATGTAGGCGGGATAGGGTATGAGCAGTTCTTC	CASSLDVGGIGYEQFF
TRBV6-1	medium-sized	TRBJ1-4	-	TGTGCCAGCAGTCCTGGGACAATTCAAGGTGAAAAACTGTTTTTT	CASSPGTIQGEKLFF
TRBV7-2	medium-sized	TRBJ1-1	-	TGTGCCAGCAGCCCACAGGGCATGAACACTGAAGCTTTCTTT	CASSPQGMNTEAFF
TRBV20-1	medium-sized	TRBJ2-4	TRBD2	TGCAGTGCGGTATCAGCGGGAGGAGGTAAAAACATTCAGTACTTC	CSAVSAGGGKNIQYF
TRBV12-3/TRBV12-4	medium-sized	TRBJ2-3	TRBD2	TGTGCCAGCAGTTTTCTATCCCGACTAGCGGGAGTTGCGGACGTCACAGATACGCAGTATTTT	CASSFLSRLAGVADVTDTQYF
TRBV7-2	medium-sized	TRBJ2-2	TRBD2	TGTGCCAGCAGCCCCACCAGGGGAGCGGGAGGGCCGGGTACCGGGGAGCTGTTTTTT	CASSPTRGAGGPGTGELFF
TRBV28	medium-sized	TRBJ2-3	TRBD2	TGTGCCAGCAGTTCGTCGACTAGCCGCAGCACAGATACGCAGTATTTT	CASSSSTSRSTDTQYF
TRBV7-2	medium-sized	TRBJ2-7	TRBD1	TGTGCCAGCAGCAAGGACAGGCGTTTCTACGAGCAGTACTTC	CASSKDRRFYEQYF
TRBV2	medium-sized	TRBJ2-7	TRBD2	TGTGCCAGCAGAGACAGACTAGCGTCTTACTACGAGCAGTACTTC	CASRDRLASYYEQYF
TRBV5-1	medium-sized	TRBJ2-7	-	TGCGCCAGCAGCTTGATAAGCCCGGTACTCTACGAGCAGTACTTC	CASSLISPVLYEQYF
TRBV5-4	medium-sized	TRBJ1-4	TRBD1	TGTGCCAGCAGCCCTGGAAGGATAGGGGGCGATGAAAAACTGTTTTTT	CASSPGRIGGDEKLFF
TRBV9	once	TRBJ1-5	-	TGTGCCAGCAGCGTAGTACACAAAGATAGCAATCAGCCCCAGCATTTT	CASSVVHKDSNQPQHF
TRBV19	medium-sized	TRBJ1-1	-	TGTGCCAGTAGTCTGGGGTCTAGCCGTACTGAAGCTTTCTTT	CASSLGSSRTEAFF
TRBV5-5	large	TRBJ1-3	-	TGTGCCAGCAGCTTCGACACGGATGCCACCATATATTTT	CASSFDTDATIYF
TRBV7-3	medium-sized	TRBJ2-1	-	TGTGCCAGCAGCCCAGGGGGGGAGGTCCTGTTCTTC	CASSPGGEVLFF
TRBV11-2	-	TRBJ2-3	-	TGTGCCAGCAGCTTAGATGGGGGGACTACAGATACGCAGTATTTT	CASSLDGGTTDTQYF
TRBV5-1	medium-sized	TRBJ2-1	-	TGCGCCAGCAGCTTGTTCGGGTACAATGAGCAGTTCTTC	CASSLFGYNEQFF
TRBV6-2/TRBV6-3	large	TRBJ2-3	TRBD2	TGTGCCAGCAGACCGACTAGCGGATTGCGCCATACGCAGTATTTT	CASRPTSGLRHTQYF
TRBV4-1	medium-sized	TRBJ1-3	TRBD1	TGCGCCAGCAGCCCGGGACAGGGGGCAGGAAAAGGAAACACCATATATTTT	CASSPGQGAGKGNTIYF